The next 8 T cell receptor beta chains were all read from a single sample in a study of CD8+ T cells in alopecia areata. TCR sequencing used cDNA made by reverse transcription of extracted RNA. Sequenced by immunoSEQ multiplex PCR; TCRdb stores in-frame clones only, minus some. Recorded here are more than 250,000 clones, with no singletons, and the ten leading clones hold approximately 1.2%. Cells pooled from cutaneous lymph nodes were sorted on CD4, CD8alpha, NKG2D, NKG2ACE and other markers. Sequenced: CD4+ T cells sorted from a lymph node. These receptors all stem from a C3H/HeJ mouse with alopecia areata. The mice in this strain carry MHC haplotype H2-k.

This clone was recorded a few times. Germline and genes here are mouse. The missing CDR3 end, 4 residues past where the read stops, is filled in from the germline J gene. Other DNA sequences of this sample code for an identical CDR3. This chain uses TRBV19 with TRBJ2-3; tentatively, D is TRBD1 (5 bases). This CDR3 contains 14 residues. Germline CDR1 and CDR2: FNHDT and SITEND (reference sequence). The V gene lost 4 bases and the J gene lost 1 base, with 10 bases spanning the gap. CDR3 residues: CASSQGGGAETLYF. The part of the CDR3 DNA that was read is TGTGCCAGCAGTCAGGGAGGAGGTGCAGAA.

This clone was found a few times. Mouse germline and gene names are used. The CDR3 extends 4 residues past the end of the read, so its final part is completed from the germline J gene. The sample carries other DNA sequences with the same CDR3. V usage is TRBV1 and J usage is TRBJ2-2; D unclear. V lost 1 base to trimming and J lost 2 bases, with 5 bases between them. The CDR3 spans 14 residues. The germline CDR1 and CDR2 sequences are NSQYPW and LRSPGD (reference sequence). This CDR3 is CTCSAVQNTGQLYF. Partial CDR3 DNA: TGCACCTGCAGTGCAGTACAGAACACCGGG.

As concerns this clone: Gene and germline names: mouse. Read sequence stops 4 residues before the CDR3 end, and the germline J gene provides the missing end. The gene calls are TRBV2 and TRBJ1-1; possible D gene TRBD1, 5 bases. There are 15 residues in the CDR3. Trimming removed 0 bases from V and 2 bases from J, with 10 bases in between. Per the germline V gene, CDR1 is LGHNA and CDR2 is YSYQKL. CDR3 DNA (partial): TGTGCCAGCAGCCAAGATCAGGGAAGCAACACA. Translated: CASSQDQGSNT. The whole CDR3 sequence is CASSQDQGSNTEVFF.

In the case of this clone: All gene names here are mouse names. The read ends 4 residues before the CDR3 terminus; that terminus is restored from the germline J gene. The V call is TRBV13-1, the J call TRBJ2-1, with D maybe TRBD1 (6 bases). Germline lookup yields CDR1 NSHNY and CDR2 SYGAGN. V lost 5 bases to trimming and J lost 4 bases, with 13 bases between them. The CDR3 spans 14 residues. CDR3 residues: CASRYRDTYAEQFF. CDR3 DNA (partial): TGTGCCAGCAGATACCGGGACACATATGCT.

This clone was counted a few times. Gene labels here are mouse ones. The sequence runs out 4 residues before the end of the CDR3; the remainder is reconstructed from the germline J gene. The rearrangement links TRBV1 to TRBJ1-1; 7 bases agree with TRBD1. Germline lookup yields CDR1 NSQYPW and CDR2 LRSPGD (reference sequence). The CDR3 is 13 residues long. The CDR3 reads CTCSAVQGTEVFF. The covered CDR3 bases are TGCACCTGCAGTGCAGTACAGGGGACA.

Regarding this clone: Gene names are the mouse ones. Read sequence stops 4 residues before the CDR3 end, and the germline J gene provides the missing end. This rearrangement joins TRBV13-3 to TRBJ1-1, with D possibly matching TRBD1 (5 bases). V lost 1 base and J 4 bases, leaving 11 bases between the germline ends. Germline-derived CDR1 and CDR2 are NNHDY and SYVADS. The length of the CDR3 is 14 residues. The CDR3 loop is CASSDQRQITEVFF. The covered CDR3 bases are TGTGCCAGCAGTGATCAACGACAGATCACA.

This clone has a handful of counts. Germline and genes: mouse. The DNA ends 4 residues before the CDR3 does, and the rest of the CDR3 is filled in from the germline J gene. The chain joins TRBV13-1 to TRBJ2-3, with 8 positions matching TRBD2. The germline gives CDR1 NSHNY, CDR2 SYGAGN. J gave up 2 bases and V 1 base, and 3 bases lay outside the gene matches. The CDR3 is 15 amino acids. The chain's CDR3 is CASSDLGGDAETLYF. The sequenced CDR3 bases are TGTGCCAGCAGTGATCTGGGGGGAGATGCAGAA.

Comments on this clone: The genes and germline here are from mouse. The read ends 3 residues shy of where the CDR3 ends; the end is completed using the germline J gene. The J gene is TRBJ1-6, the V gene TRBV5, with 9 bases matching TRBD1. TRBJ1-6 is marked as an open reading frame, function uncertain. J lost 0 bases, V lost 0 bases, and 0 bases had no gene match. Germline CDR1 and CDR2: LGHNA and YNLKQL (reference sequence). This CDR3 has 17 amino acids. CDR3: CASSQEGQGSYNSPLYF. CDR3 DNA (partial): TGTGCCAGCAGCCAAGAGGGACAGGGTTCCTATAATTCGCCC.